Below, one TCR beta chain is given with its context. Its antigen specificity is not known. Base qualities are not at hand, and no much larger clone is one base apart. The sample belongs to a study of blood T cell repertoires in COVID-19 (dated by TCRdb to 2018 to 2020). Notes on the research overall: Collaborator samples came from the United States, Italy and Spain and covered acute and convalescent phases of COVID-19. Nearly every sample came with metadata listing a de-identified subject ID, COVID-19 status, age in years and sex. Where available, HLA class I and class II types were taken from metadata supplied by the sample provider and were not determined by assay-based typing. The dataset comprised deeply sampled blood TCRbeta repertoires from subjects exposed to, actively infected with, or recovered from COVID-19. A freely available public database, intended as a resource for researchers studying the immune response to SARS-CoV-2, is where the repertoires were released. Samples were obtained from the ongoing ImmuneRACE study (first 160 participants) and from about 1,300 subjects provided by 6 global collaborators. The material from the prospective study consisted of cDNA or gDNA derived from T cells, B-cell-depleted T cells, or PBMCs. Study-wide conclusions, independent of this receptor: Clinical and demographic metadata were provided uncurated, with the amount varying by source and participant.

The immunoSEQ Assay, a bias-controlled multiplex PCR, was used to amplify TCRbeta CDR3 regions from genomic DNA. The authors processed their data as follows. Nucleated cell counts per sample were estimated from amplification of reference gene primers within the assay. To quantify the absolute abundance of each unique TCRbeta CDR3 rearrangement, sequence reads were collapsed and filtered. Productive Simpson clonality was computed per sample as the square root of Simpson's diversity index over productive rearrangements. TCRdb stores this immuneACCESS table with in-frame sequences only. Part of the clones is absent; in the studies checked, under half of the shortfall reflects unresolved V genes, and no reason is known for the rest. The DNA was the basis for D and trimming; V, J and clone size are from that table. The sample table records about 400,000 clones; roughly 90% of these occur just once. Of the sample, just over 7% falls within the top ten clones.

In Seattle, one collaborating source enrolled patients while the infection was active and tracked those patients longitudinally over the course of disease. The collaborating institutions used their own protocols to collect whole blood in K2EDTA tubes. For TCRbeta analysis, collaborator samples were shipped as frozen whole blood, as isolated PBMCs, or as DNA extracted from either sample type. Sequenced material: peripheral blood. The TCR comes from a woman in her fifties or sixties with COVID-19, enrolled during active disease.

Here is the DNA: TGCGCCAGCAGCTTGGGACTAGACATCTATTATGGCTACACCTTC. It codes for CASSLGLDIYYGYTF. The rearrangement joined TRBV5-1 to TRBJ1-2; the D gene is not confidently resolved. Based on the germline V gene, the CDR1 and CDR2 sequences are SGHRS and YFSETQ. Inclusive of the bounding cysteine and phenylalanine, the CDR3 is 15 residues long. The sequence is cut down to CDR3 DNA, 45 bases in frame from base 1. At the junction V is shortened by 0 bases and J by 5 bases, with 14 bases in between.